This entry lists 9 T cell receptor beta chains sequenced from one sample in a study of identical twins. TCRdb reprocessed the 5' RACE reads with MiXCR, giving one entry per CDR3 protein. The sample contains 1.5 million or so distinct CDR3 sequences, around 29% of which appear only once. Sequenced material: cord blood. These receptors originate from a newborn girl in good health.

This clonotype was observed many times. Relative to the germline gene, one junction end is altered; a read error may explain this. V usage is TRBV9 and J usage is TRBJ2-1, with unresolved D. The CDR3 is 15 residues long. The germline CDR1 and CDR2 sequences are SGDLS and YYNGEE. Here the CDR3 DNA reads TGTGCCAGCAGTGTAGGACCGTCCTCCTACAATGAGCAGTTCTTC. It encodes CASSVGPSSYNEQFF.

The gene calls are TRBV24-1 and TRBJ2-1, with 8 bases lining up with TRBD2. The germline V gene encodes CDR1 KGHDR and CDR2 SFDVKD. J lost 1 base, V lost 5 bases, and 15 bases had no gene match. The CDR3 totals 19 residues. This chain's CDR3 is CATSAKGEERERSYNEQFF. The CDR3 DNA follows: TGTGCCACCAGTGCCAAGGGGGAAGAGCGGGAGCGGTCCTACAATGAGCAGTTCTTC.

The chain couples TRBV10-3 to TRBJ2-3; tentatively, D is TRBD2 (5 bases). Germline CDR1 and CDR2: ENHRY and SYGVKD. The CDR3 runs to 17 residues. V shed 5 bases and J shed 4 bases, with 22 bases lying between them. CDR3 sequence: CAISQITGPRGADTQYF. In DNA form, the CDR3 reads TGTGCCATCAGTCAAATTACCGGGCCCCGGGGAGCAGATACGCAGTATTTT.

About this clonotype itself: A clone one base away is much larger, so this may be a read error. The CDR3 reads CASTPDRHFQETQYF. CDR3 coding DNA: TGTGCCAGCACCCCCGACAGGCACTTCCAAGAGACCCAGTACTTC. The rearrangement joins TRBV12-3 or TRBV12-4 to TRBJ2-5, with D possibly matching TRBD1 (6 bases). The CDR3 spans 15 residues. Deletions cut 7 bases from V and 1 base from J, with 16 bases between.

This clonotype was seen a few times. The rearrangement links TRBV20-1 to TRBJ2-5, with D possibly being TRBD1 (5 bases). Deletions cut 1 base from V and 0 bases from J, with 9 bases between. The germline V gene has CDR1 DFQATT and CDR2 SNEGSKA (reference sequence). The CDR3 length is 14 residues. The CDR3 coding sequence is TGCAGTGCTAGAGTCCCAGGGTACCAAGAGACCCAGTACTTC. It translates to CSARVPGYQETQYF.

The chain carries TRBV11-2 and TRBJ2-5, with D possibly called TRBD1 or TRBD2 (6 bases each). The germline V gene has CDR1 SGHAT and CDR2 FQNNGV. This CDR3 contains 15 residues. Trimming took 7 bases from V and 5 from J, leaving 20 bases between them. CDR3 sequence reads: CASTRGGGNTETQYF. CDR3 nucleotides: TGTGCCAGCACTCGTGGGGGCGGGAACACTGAGACCCAGTACTTC.

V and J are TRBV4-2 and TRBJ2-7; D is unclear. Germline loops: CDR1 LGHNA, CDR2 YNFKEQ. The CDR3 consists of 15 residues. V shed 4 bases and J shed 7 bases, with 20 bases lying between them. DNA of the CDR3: TGTGCCAGCAGCCGGGCGGATACCGCCTACAATGAGCAGTACTTC. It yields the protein CASSRADTAYNEQYF.

CDR3 nucleotide sequence: TGTGCCAGCAGCTCTCCAAACAGGGGGCACTACGAGCAGTACTTC. Its translation: CASSSPNRGHYEQYF. The chain has TRBV11-1 and TRBJ2-7; 9 bases line up with TRBD1. Germline assignment: CDR1 SGHAT and CDR2 FQDESV (reference sequence). The junction had 7 bases not matched to a gene; V was cut back by 4 bases and J by 3 bases. CDR3 length: 15 amino acids.

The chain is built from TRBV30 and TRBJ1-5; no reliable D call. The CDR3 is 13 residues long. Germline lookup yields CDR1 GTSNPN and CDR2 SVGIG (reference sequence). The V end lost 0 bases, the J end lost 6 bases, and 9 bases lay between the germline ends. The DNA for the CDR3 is TGTGCCTGGAGTGTACTGGGAGGTCAGCCCCAGCATTTT. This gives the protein CAWSVLGGQPQHF.